These 30 T cell receptor beta chains were all obtained from the same sample, sequenced in a study of CD8 T cells in Susac syndrome. A quantity of about 0.5 to 1 ug RNA underwent reverse transcription using random hexamers. In TCRdb, the immunoSEQ multiplex PCR reads were re-called with MiXCR into one record per CDR3 protein. Of roughly 52,000 distinct CDR3 sequences listed, 85% to 95% are singletons. The sample consisted of CD8+ T cells from PBMCs. The receptors stem from a human donor with Susac syndrome.

The chain joins TRBV7-8 to TRBJ2-1, with 7 nucleotides matching TRBD2. The J segment lost 3 bases and the V segment lost 2 bases, leaving 7 bases of the junction unmatched. The germline V gene has CDR1 SGHVS and CDR2 FQNEAQ. CDR3 length equals 16 residues. The CDR3, as DNA: TGTGCCAGCAGCTTAAGCCGCGGCGGGGGCTACAATGAGCAGTTCTTC. Protein sequence: CASSLSRGGGYNEQFF.

The chain is built from TRBV5-6 and TRBJ2-1; D call uncertain. The CDR3 runs to 12 residues. CDR1 is SGHDT, CDR2 YYEEEE, per germline. With 3 bases removed from V and 6 bases from J, the gap between germline ends came to 7 bases. CDR3 loop: CASSSGPNEQFF. CDR3 sequence (DNA): TGTGCCAGCAGCTCGGGTCCCAATGAGCAGTTCTTC. Together with reference TRBV5-6 and TRBJ2-1, the CDR3 gives the full variable domain: DAGVTQSPTHLIKTRGQQVTLRCSPKSGHDTVSWYQQALGQGPQFIFQYYEEEERQRGNFPDRFSGHQFPNYSSELNVNALLLGDSALYLCASSSGPNEQFFGPGTRLTVL.

This chain links TRBV7-8 with TRBJ2-7; 8 nucleotides line up with TRBD1. The CDR3 runs 16 residues. The V gene's germline CDR1 is SGHVS and CDR2 FQNEAQ. The V and J ends lost 2 bases and 4 bases, in that order; junction bases with no gene match: 10. The CDR3, as DNA: TGTGCCAGCAGCTTAAGGGAAGACAGGGGACTGTACGAGCAGTACTTC. This codes for CASSLREDRGLYEQYF.

This chain uses TRBV9 with TRBJ1-5; TRBD1 might be the D (5 bases). The CDR3 covers 14 residues. Germline lookup yields CDR1 SGDLS and CDR2 YYNGEE. V shed 7 bases and J shed 3 bases, with 14 bases lying between them. The chain's CDR3 is CASGGGVYNQPQHF. The CDR3 DNA sequence: TGTGCCAGCGGGGGAGGGGTCTACAATCAGCCCCAGCATTTT. The full variable domain, its missing parts supplied by reference TRBV9 and TRBJ1-5, is DSGVTQTPKHLITATGQRVTLRCSPRSGDLSVYWYQQSLDQGLQFLIQYYNGEERAKGNILERFSAQQFPDLHSELNLSSLELGDSALYFCASGGGVYNQPQHFGDGTRLSIL.

The chain recombines TRBV11-1 with TRBJ1-5, with 9 bases aligning to TRBD1. The CDR3 is made up of 15 amino acids. The junction had 12 bases not matched to a gene; V was cut back by 7 bases and J by 8 bases. CDR1 is SGHAT, CDR2 FQDESV, per germline (reference sequence). This CDR3 is CASNGQGIDGEPQHF. DNA for the CDR3: TGTGCCAGCAACGGACAGGGGATTGATGGTGAGCCCCAGCATTTT.

The chain employs TRBV20-1 and TRBJ1-2; perhaps TRBD1 as D (6 bases). The CDR3 length is 13 residues. V was shortened by 5 bases and J by 4 bases, with 14 bases between the two germline ends. The V gene's germline CDR1 is DFQATT and CDR2 SNEGSKA (reference sequence). CDR3 in amino acids: CSAGSGQLYGYTF. CDR3 coding DNA: TGCAGTGCTGGATCTGGACAGCTCTATGGCTACACCTTC.

This chain links TRBV7-9 with TRBJ2-7; 9 bases align to TRBD2. The CDR3 consists of 12 residues. After removal of 6 bases from V and 6 bases from J, the junction contained 3 bases not matched to a gene. CDR1 is SEHNR and CDR2 is FQNEAQ in the germline V gene (reference sequence). CDR3 bases: TGTGCCAGCAGTTGGACTAGCGTCGAGCAGTACTTC. This sequence encodes CASSWTSVEQYF.

The table lists this clonotype with a count of one. This chain joins TRBV15 and TRBJ2-3; 7 bases are shared with TRBD1. Per the germline V gene, CDR1 is LNHNV and CDR2 is YYDKDF (reference sequence). The ends lost 5 bases at V and 2 bases at J; junction bases unmatched: 7. This CDR3 comprises 15 residues. This CDR3 is CATSGQGEATDTQYF. The CDR3 coding sequence is TGTGCCACCAGCGGTCAGGGGGAAGCCACAGATACGCAGTATTTT. Filled out from reference TRBV15 and TRBJ2-3, the complete variable domain reads DAMVIQNPRYQVTQFGKPVTLSCSQTLNHNVMYWYQQKSSQAPKLLFHYYDKDFNNEADTPDNFQSRRPNTSFCFLDIRSPGLGDTAMYLCATSGQGEATDTQYFGPGTRLTVL.

This chain joins TRBV12-3 or TRBV12-4 and TRBJ2-5; D could derive from TRBD1 or TRBD2 (5 bases each). The CDR3 totals 13 residues. The V end was cut by 6 bases, the J end by 5 bases, with 13 bases between. The CDR3 DNA reads TGTGCCAGCAGACCGGGACCGATTGAGACCCAGTACTTC. It codes for CASRPGPIETQYF.

This chain uses TRBV12-3 or TRBV12-4 with TRBJ2-7, with D uncertain. CDR3 length equals 16 residues. Deletions cut 1 base from V and 6 bases from J, with 19 bases between. The CDR3 bases are TGTGCCAGCAGTTTAGGCTTCGGCAGAGACGGCGGCGAGCAGTACTTC. This codes for CASSLGFGRDGGEQYF.

The J gene is TRBJ1-5, the V gene TRBV9; the D gene is possibly TRBD1 (6 bases). Germline V gene sequence: CDR1 SGDLS, CDR2 YYNGEE. This CDR3 is 15 amino acids long. V was pared by 0 bases and J by 4 bases, with 11 bases between. CDR3 nucleotides: TGTGCCAGCAGCGTAGGACTTGGACAGAATCAGCCCCAGCATTTT. Amino acids: CASSVGLGQNQPQHF.

The chain links TRBV20-1 to TRBJ1-3, with 11 bases identical to TRBD1. Germline trimming cut 6 bases from V and 7 bases from J; bases unmatched to any gene: 8. The CDR3 contains 14 residues. The germline V gene encodes CDR1 DFQATT and CDR2 SNEGSKA (reference sequence). CDR3 bases: TGCAGTGCCATCGACCGGGACAGGGGGAACACCATATATTTT. Translated: CSAIDRDRGNTIYF.

The J gene is TRBJ2-3, the V gene TRBV30, with TRBD2 as a possible D gene (7 bases). Germline loops: CDR1 GTSNPN, CDR2 SVGIG (reference sequence). There are 14 residues in the CDR3. Trimming left V 5 bases short and J 0 bases short, with 12 bases between. CDR3 nucleotides: TGTGCCTGGGACGGGGGGCTGAGCACAGATACGCAGTATTTT. Translating it yields CAWDGGLSTDTQYF.

This chain connects TRBV3-1 to TRBJ1-2, with 9 bases lining up with TRBD1. Germline CDR1 is LGHDT and CDR2 is YNNKEL (reference sequence). The CDR3 consists of 15 residues. V shed 0 bases and J 3 bases; nucleotides not matched to a gene: 2. CDR3 region: CASSQDTGGHYGYTF. The CDR3 coding sequence is TGTGCCAGCAGCCAAGATACAGGGGGCCACTATGGCTACACCTTC.

The chain has TRBV28 and TRBJ2-4; D gene ambiguous. The CDR3 covers 15 residues. Germline V gene lookup returns CDR1 MDHEN and CDR2 SYDVKM. V lost 5 bases, J lost 1 base, and 12 bases lay in between. CDR3 loop: CASSMLNGAKNIQYF. Here the CDR3 DNA reads TGTGCCAGCAGTATGTTGAACGGGGCCAAAAACATTCAGTACTTC.

The table lists this clonotype with a count of one. J is TRBJ2-5 and V is TRBV20-1; no definite D call. The CDR3 sequence is 10 residues long. Germline assignment: CDR1 DFQATT and CDR2 SNEGSKA (reference sequence). V was trimmed by 5 bases and J by 4 bases, leaving 5 bases between them. In DNA form, the CDR3 reads TGCAGTGCTGGTCTAGAGACCCAGTACTTC. Protein: CSAGLETQYF.

The genes are TRBV7-8 and TRBJ2-2; 9 nucleotides match TRBD1. Germline V lookup: CDR1 SGHVS, CDR2 FQNEAQ. The V gene end was trimmed by 4 bases and the J gene end by 5 bases; junction bases not matched to a gene: 11. This CDR3 has 17 amino acids. The CDR3 bases are TGTGCCAGCAGCTCCGCCCGTCCGGGACAGGGAACCGGGGAGCTGTTTTTT. Amino acids: CASSSARPGQGTGELFF.

This rearrangement joins TRBV21-1 to TRBJ1-1; whether TRBD1, the table's D call, matches the DNA was not checked. TRBV21-1 is listed as a pseudogene. The CDR3 has 15 residues. The CDR3 DNA reads TGTGCCAGCAGCAGGACAGGGAGAGTGGTCACTGAAGCTTTCTTT. Protein product: CASSRTGRVVTEAFF.

The chain uses TRBV7-6 and TRBJ2-5; D unclear. This CDR3 has 12 amino acids. With 5 bases removed from V and 1 base from J, the gap between germline ends came to 5 bases. Germline V gene data show CDR1 as SGHVS and CDR2 as FNYEAQ. The CDR3 bases are TGTGCCAGCAGCAATTTCCAAGAGACCCAGTACTTC. It encodes CASSNFQETQYF. Full variable domain (rest looked up from reference TRBV7-6 and TRBJ2-5): GAGVSQSPRYKVTKRGQDVALRCDPISGHVSLYWYRQALGQGPEFLTYFNYEAQQDKSGLPNDRFSAERPEGSISTLTIQRTEQRDSAMYRCASSNFQETQYFGPGTRLLVL.

This chain uses TRBV29-1 with TRBJ2-3, with D unresolved. Trimming left V 0 bases short and J 4 bases short, with 8 bases between. The CDR3 is 13 amino acids. CDR1 is SQVTM, CDR2 ANQGSEA, per germline. The CDR3 region has the DNA TGCAGCGTTGAAGAAGCTGGCGCAGATACGCAGTATTTT. Its translation: CSVEEAGADTQYF.

The gene calls are TRBV6-2 or TRBV6-3 and TRBJ2-3; unclear D gene. Per germline, CDR1 MNHEY and CDR2 SVGEGT. The CDR3 has 13 amino acids. Trimming cost V 2 bases and J 1 base, with 4 bases left between them. The CDR3 DNA reads as TGTGCCAGCAGTTACACGGGCACAGATACGCAGTATTTT. Translating it yields CASSYTGTDTQYF.

The chain links TRBV5-1 to TRBJ2-4, with D hard to call. The germline V gene has CDR1 SGHRS and CDR2 YFSETQ. The V end lost 1 base, the J end lost 11 bases, and 13 bases lay between the germline ends. The CDR3 totals 13 residues. Here the CDR3 reads CASSLRATSLQYF. The DNA of the CDR3 is TGCGCCAGCAGCTTGAGGGCTACCTCCCTTCAGTACTTC. Together with reference TRBV5-1 and TRBJ2-4, the CDR3 gives the full variable domain: KAGVTQTPRYLIKTRGQQVTLSCSPISGHRSVSWYQQTPGQGLQFLFEYFSETQRNKGNFPGRFSGRQFSNSRSEMNVSTLELGDSALYLCASSLRATSLQYFGAGTRLSVL.

V usage is TRBV7-9 and J usage is TRBJ2-7; a weak D match, TRBD1 (6 bases). Germline assignment: CDR1 SEHNR and CDR2 FQNEAQ (reference sequence). CDR3 length equals 13 residues. V lost 1 base, J lost 4 bases, and 8 bases lay in between. The CDR3 DNA sequence: TGTGCCAGCAGCTTAGGGGGGCGGTACGAGCAGTACTTC. This translates into CASSLGGRYEQYF.

Turning to this clonotype: The conserved closing phenylalanine or tryptophan is absent in this CDR3, likely reflecting a read error. The limits of the CDR3 on the DNA are not certain, so only TCRdb's listed CDR3 is given. This chain connects TRBV20-1 to TRBJ2-1; the table gives TRBD1 as D, unverified against the DNA. Germline V gives CDR1 DFQATT, CDR2 SNEGSKA (reference sequence). The CDR3 is made up of 12 amino acids, end residues included. The CDR3 region is CSARGSGTVDTL.

This CDR3 is CASSEGWVLTGELFF. As DNA, the CDR3 is TGTGCCAGCAGTGAAGGATGGGTCCTCACCGGGGAGCTGTTTTTT. The chain couples TRBV2 to TRBJ2-2; D is uncertain. The CDR3 covers 15 residues. CDR1 is SNHLY, CDR2 FYNNEI, per germline. With 1 base removed from V and 4 bases from J, the gap between germline ends came to 10 bases.

The chain carries TRBV7-9 and TRBJ1-5, with D perhaps TRBD1 (6 bases). The length of the CDR3 is 13 residues. The V gene's germline CDR1 is SEHNR and CDR2 FQNEAQ (reference sequence). V was trimmed by 2 bases and J by 8 bases, leaving 10 bases between them. The CDR3 DNA follows: TGTGCCAGCAGCTTATTAGGGGGGGAGCCCCAGCATTTT. It specifies CASSLLGGEPQHF. The full variable domain, rest sourced from reference TRBV7-9 and TRBJ1-5, is DTGVSQNPRHKITKRGQNVTFRCDPISEHNRLYWYRQTLGQGPEFLTYFQNEAQLEKSRLLSDRFSAERPKGSFSTLEIQRTEQGDSAMYLCASSLLGGEPQHFGDGTRLSIL.

V gene TRBV12-3 or TRBV12-4 combines with J gene TRBJ2-7; 12 bases map to TRBD2. Germline trimming cut 5 bases from V and 1 base from J; bases unmatched to any gene: 3. This CDR3 is built from 15 residues. CDR3 sequence reads: CASSLTSGGSYEQYF. CDR3 in DNA: TGTGCCAGCAGTCTTACTAGCGGGGGGTCCTACGAGCAGTACTTC.

The genes are TRBV4-3 and TRBJ2-3; tentative D call: TRBD1 (6 bases). The CDR3 is 19 residues long. Germline V gene data show CDR1 as LGHNA and CDR2 as YSLEER. Trimming pared 0 bases from V and 1 base from J, leaving 20 bases between. CDR3 sequence: CASSQDDPKQGFRTDTQYF. CDR3 nucleotide sequence: TGCGCCAGCAGCCAAGATGACCCCAAACAGGGATTCCGCACAGATACGCAGTATTTT.

The chain carries TRBV7-9 and TRBJ2-7; 8 bases line up with TRBD1. Germline trimming cut 5 bases from V and 2 bases from J; bases unmatched to any gene: 17. Per germline, CDR1 SEHNR and CDR2 FQNEAQ (reference sequence). The CDR3 extends over 18 amino acids. This CDR3 is CASSLPERGQGMPYEQYF. DNA of the CDR3: TGTGCCAGCAGCCTCCCGGAGCGTGGACAGGGTATGCCCTACGAGCAGTACTTC.

This rearrangement joins TRBV20-1 to TRBJ2-1; D perhaps matches TRBD2 (7 bases). Germline-derived CDR1 and CDR2 are DFQATT and SNEGSKA (reference sequence). The germline V and J ends were trimmed by 6 bases and 6 bases, with 18 bases remaining between them. The CDR3 loop spans 14 amino acids. The CDR3, as DNA: TGCAGTGCCCCCGAGGGGGGGCCTGGCAATGAGCAGTTCTTC. Protein sequence: CSAPEGGPGNEQFF.